A single sample gave rise to the 30 T cell receptor beta chains below, sequenced in a study of blood T cell repertoires in COVID-19. Some clones are missing from TCRdb's copy, which holds only in-frame ones; the method was immunoSEQ multiplex PCR. The data hold approximately 180,000 clones, with approximately 85% observed a single time. The material sequenced was peripheral blood. The receptors were gathered from a human donor with active or convalescent COVID-19. The donor label of this sample is uncertain.

The J gene is TRBJ2-1, the V gene TRBV4-1; 8 bases map to TRBD2. Germline V lookup: CDR1 MGHRA, CDR2 YSYEKL. J gave up 0 bases and V 1 base, and 14 bases lay outside the gene matches. The CDR3 sequence is 20 residues long. The CDR3 loop reads CASSQGRRRGAPSSYNEQFF. As DNA, the CDR3 is TGCGCCAGCAGCCAAGGTCGCCGGCGGGGGGCACCGAGCTCCTACAATGAGCAGTTCTTC.

This clone was detected only once. The chain joins TRBV11-3 to TRBJ2-7, with a weak D call TRBD2 (6 bases). Trimming removed 6 bases from V and 0 bases from J, with 12 bases in between. CDR3 length: 14 amino acids. Germline V gene sequence: CDR1 SGHNT, CDR2 YENEEA. This chain's CDR3 is CASSLSGTSYEQYF. The CDR3 nucleotides are TGTGCCAGCAGTCTTAGCGGAACCTCCTACGAGCAGTACTTC.

This chain connects TRBV6-5 to TRBJ2-7, with 11 bases matching TRBD1. With V trimmed by 10 bases and J by 2 bases, 7 bases remained unmatched. In germline, CDR1 is MNHEY, CDR2 SVGAGI. The CDR3 is made up of 14 amino acids. The DNA of the CDR3 is TGTGCCACCGGAGGGGACAGGGGGGCCTACGAGCAGTACTTC. Translating gives CATGGDRGAYEQYF.

J is TRBJ2-3 and V is TRBV7-2; 9 nucleotides match TRBD2. CDR1 is SGHTA and CDR2 is FQGNSA in the germline V gene. With 6 bases clipped from V and 6 bases from J, the junction kept 16 bases outside the gene matches. This CDR3 region has 17 residues. The CDR3, as DNA: TGTGCCAGCAGAAACCTCCCGGGGCGGGGGGGCTTGGATACGCAGTATTTT. Protein product: CASRNLPGRGGLDTQYF.

The gene calls are TRBV28 and TRBJ1-5; unclear D gene. Germline values: CDR1 MDHEN, CDR2 SYDVKM. This CDR3 has 12 amino acids. V dropped 10 bases and J dropped 2 bases, with 9 bases sitting between them. The CDR3 region is CATRLGNQPQHF. In nucleotides, the CDR3 is TGTGCCACCCGGTTGGGCAATCAGCCCCAGCATTTT.

The chain links TRBV14 to TRBJ2-2, with TRBD1 matching over 7 bases. There are 14 residues in the CDR3. Germline lookup yields CDR1 SGHDN and CDR2 FVKESK. Germline trimming cut 4 bases from V and 4 bases from J; bases unmatched to any gene: 3. The CDR3 coding sequence is TGTGCCAGCAGCCCAAGACAGGGCACCGGGGAGCTGTTTTTT. This gives the protein CASSPRQGTGELFF.

This clone has only a few counts. The rearrangement joins TRBV19 to TRBJ1-3, with TRBD1 identical over 7 bases. The J segment lost 2 bases and the V segment lost 7 bases, leaving 8 bases of the junction unmatched. Germline CDR1 LNHDA, CDR2 SQIVND (reference sequence). The CDR3 runs to 15 residues. As DNA, the CDR3 is TGTGCCAGTATGCAGAGACAGGGCACTGGAAACACCATATATTTT. It specifies CASMQRQGTGNTIYF.

This clone was seen a single time. The chain recombines TRBV27 with TRBJ2-1; D is undetermined. V lost 4 bases to trimming and J lost 8 bases, with 12 bases between them. The CDR3 runs to 13 residues. The germline CDR1 and CDR2 sequences are MNHEY and SMNVEV (reference sequence). The CDR3 loop is CASSSDREDEQFF. The CDR3 region has the DNA TGTGCCAGCAGTTCCGACCGTGAGGATGAGCAGTTCTTC.

The chain employs TRBV11-3 and TRBJ2-4; D is ambiguous. This CDR3 contains 13 residues. CDR1 SGHNT and CDR2 YENEEA come from the germline V gene. V lost 3 bases, J lost 7 bases, and 10 bases lay in between. The CDR3 sequence is CASSFYFENIQYF. CDR3 bases: TGTGCCAGCAGCTTTTATTTCGAGAACATTCAGTACTTC.

The chain links TRBV7-6 to TRBJ2-3, with D unclear. Germline CDR1 and CDR2: SGHVS and FNYEAQ. V lost 3 bases to trimming and J lost 1 base, with 14 bases between them. CDR3 length equals 16 residues. CDR3 nucleotides: TGTGCCAGCAGCTTTCCCCTCCTGGGCGGCACAGATACGCAGTATTTT. Residues: CASSFPLLGGTDTQYF. Complete variable domain (other parts from reference TRBV7-6 and TRBJ2-3): GAGVSQSPRYKVTKRGQDVALRCDPISGHVSLYWYRQALGQGPEFLTYFNYEAQQDKSGLPNDRFSAERPEGSISTLTIQRTEQRDSAMYRCASSFPLLGGTDTQYFGPGTRLTVL.

The V gene is TRBV18, the J gene TRBJ2-2; TRBD1 matches at 11 bases. There are 15 residues in the CDR3. J was trimmed by 4 bases and V by 3 bases; bases with no gene match: 1. Per germline, CDR1 KGHSH and CDR2 LQKENI. Here the CDR3 reads CASSPGTGGTGELFF. The CDR3, as DNA: TGTGCCAGCTCACCCGGGACAGGGGGCACCGGGGAGCTGTTTTTT.

The V call is TRBV6-4, the J call TRBJ2-6; D is uncertain. Germline values: CDR1 MRHNA, CDR2 SNTAGT. Trimming removed 2 bases at V and 0 bases at J, with 8 bases between. The CDR3 sequence is 16 residues long. The chain's CDR3 is CASSDISGSGANVLTF. The CDR3 bases are TGTGCCAGCAGTGACATCTCAGGCTCTGGGGCCAACGTCCTGACTTTC.

This rearrangement joins TRBV6-6 to TRBJ1-2; D uncertain. The CDR3 is 16 amino acids. Germline-derived CDR1 and CDR2 are MNHNY and SVGAGI (reference sequence). V lost 6 bases to trimming and J lost 0 bases, with 17 bases between them. The CDR3 reads CASRKSSGVTNYGYTF. Here the CDR3 DNA reads TGTGCCAGCAGGAAGTCCTCCGGAGTAACTAACTATGGCTACACCTTC.

This chain connects TRBV30 to TRBJ1-2, with no clear D. From germline, CDR1 is GTSNPN and CDR2 SVGIG (reference sequence). The ends were cut back, 8 bases at V and 0 bases at J, with 13 bases in the middle. The CDR3 totals 13 residues. The CDR3 nucleotides read TGTGCCCTACCGCAGGAAGCTAACTATGGCTACACCTTC. This codes for CALPQEANYGYTF. Looking up the rest from reference TRBV30 and TRBJ1-2 gives the full variable domain: SQTIHQWPATLVQPVGSPLSLECTVEGTSNPNLYWYRQAAGRGLQLLFYSVGIGQISSEVPQNLSASRPQDRQFILSSKKLLLSDSGFYLCALPQEANYGYTFGSGTRLTVV.

The chain is built from TRBV28 and TRBJ1-5; TRBD1 might be the D (6 bases). Per germline, CDR1 MDHEN and CDR2 SYDVKM. This CDR3 comprises 14 residues. Trimming took off 6 bases at V and 7 bases at J, with 16 bases between the two ends. The CDR3 here is CASSPGQGKQPQHF. The CDR3 DNA reads as TGTGCCAGCAGCCCAGGCCAGGGGAAACAGCCCCAGCATTTT.

This clone was seen a handful of times. The chain couples TRBV10-3 to TRBJ2-3, with 8 bases aligning to TRBD1. V shed 3 bases, J shed 3 bases, and the junction held 8 bases outside the gene matches. There are 16 residues in the CDR3. Germline loops: CDR1 ENHRY, CDR2 SYGVKD. The CDR3, as DNA: TGTGCCATCAGTGACAGGGGGCTCACCCTTACAGATACGCAGTATTTT. It translates to CAISDRGLTLTDTQYF.

The chain uses TRBV10-2 and TRBJ1-1, with D perhaps TRBD1 (5 bases). CDR3 size: 13 residues. CDR1 is WSHSY, CDR2 SAAADI, per germline. V shed 8 bases and J shed 1 base, with 11 bases lying between them. CDR3 nucleotide sequence: TGCGCCAGCGGGGGGACCGCGAACACTGAAGCTTTCTTT. Protein product: CASGGTANTEAFF.

The rearrangement links TRBV28 to TRBJ2-1, with 9 bases that match TRBD1. The V gene end was trimmed by 8 bases and the J gene end by 7 bases; junction bases not matched to a gene: 12. The CDR3 has 15 amino acids. Germline lookup yields CDR1 MDHEN and CDR2 SYDVKM. The CDR3 bases are TGTGCCAGCCAAACGGGACAGGGAGGTAGAAATGAGCAGTTCTTC. Encoded protein: CASQTGQGGRNEQFF.

The rearrangement links TRBV7-3 to TRBJ2-1; 11 bases are shared with TRBD2. Germline CDR1 and CDR2: SGHTA and FQGTGA. V trimming: 1 base; J trimming: 7 bases; junction bases outside the gene matches: 6. This CDR3 spans 16 amino acids. The CDR3 DNA is TGTGCCAGCAGCTTAAAGATAGCGGGGGGGCCAAATGAGCAGTTCTTC. Translation: CASSLKIAGGPNEQFF.

The rearrangement joins TRBV5-6 to TRBJ2-7; a weak D match, TRBD1 (6 bases). This CDR3 contains 16 residues. V lost 3 bases and J lost 4, with 20 bases in between. From germline, CDR1 is SGHDT and CDR2 YYEEEE. This chain's CDR3 is CASSSPTGRAPYEQYF. Written as DNA, the CDR3 is TGTGCCAGCAGCTCCCCAACAGGGAGAGCCCCTTACGAGCAGTACTTC.

The chain recombines TRBV6-5 with TRBJ2-6, with D perhaps matching TRBD1 (6 bases). This CDR3 is 14 amino acids long. Trimming shortened V by 8 bases and J by 1 base, and 9 bases separated the two germline ends. Germline assignment: CDR1 MNHEY and CDR2 SVGAGI. This CDR3 reads CASSQGSGANVLTF. The CDR3, as DNA: TGTGCCAGCTCCCAGGGGTCTGGGGCCAACGTCCTGACTTTC.

The table lists this clone with a count of one. J is TRBJ2-5 and V is TRBV5-5; the match to TRBD2 covers 7 bases. CDR1 and CDR2 from the germline V gene are SGHKS and YYEKEE (reference sequence). V lost 3 bases to trimming and J lost 4 bases; unmatched junction nucleotides: 9. The CDR3 is 15 residues long. The CDR3 sequence: CASSWGGEWRETQYF. DNA for the CDR3: TGTGCCAGCAGCTGGGGAGGGGAATGGAGAGAGACCCAGTACTTC.

This clone has a single count. The chain couples TRBV4-2 to TRBJ2-7; TRBD2 matches 8 bases. The germline gives CDR1 LGHNA, CDR2 YNFKEQ. The CDR3 is 14 residues long. V was clipped by 6 bases and J by 5 bases; unmatched bases: 9. CDR3 sequence: CASRKTSELNEQYF. CDR3 sequence (DNA): TGTGCCAGCAGAAAGACTAGCGAGCTTAACGAGCAGTACTTC.

On this clone itself: Other DNA sequences in this sample translate to the same CDR3. The chain couples TRBV5-4 to TRBJ1-1; 9 bases are shared with TRBD1. Per the germline V gene, CDR1 is SGHNT and CDR2 is YYREEE (reference sequence). The CDR3 sequence is 16 residues long. Trimming took 1 base from V and 1 from J; bases not matched to a gene: 5. Written as DNA, the CDR3 is TGTGCCAGCAGCTTGCTGAGGGGACAGGGGAACACTGAAGCTTTCTTT. Translation: CASSLLRGQGNTEAFF.

The chain joins TRBV7-9 to TRBJ1-4; weak D call: TRBD1 (5 bases). V was trimmed by 1 base and J by 7 bases, leaving 19 bases between them. This CDR3 comprises 17 residues. Germline CDR1 reads SEHNR; CDR2 reads FQNEAQ (reference sequence). Written as DNA, the CDR3 is TGTGCCAGCAGCTTAGGAGAATTCGGGGGGAGAGGTGAAAAACTGTTTTTT. Its translation: CASSLGEFGGRGEKLFF.

This clone was recorded once. The V call is TRBV11-3, the J call TRBJ2-3, with a tentative D call TRBD2 (6 bases). Germline lookup yields CDR1 SGHNT and CDR2 YENEEA. The CDR3 runs to 18 residues. Between the trimmed V and J ends, which lost 1 base and 6 bases, there was a span of 23 bases. CDR3 sequence: CASSLASSVGSGGDTQYF. CDR3 nucleotide sequence: TGTGCCAGCAGCTTAGCCTCTAGCGTAGGCTCTGGGGGTGATACGCAGTATTTT.

The chain combines TRBV30 with TRBJ2-7; possible D gene TRBD2, 6 bases. The CDR3 consists of 11 residues. V lost 4 bases, J lost 7 bases, and 11 bases lay in between. The germline V gene has CDR1 GTSNPN and CDR2 SVGIG (reference sequence). CDR3 sequence: CAWNRGLEQYF. CDR3 nucleotide sequence: TGTGCCTGGAACCGGGGACTTGAGCAGTACTTC.

V and J are TRBV6-1 and TRBJ2-3, with 8 bases that match TRBD2. J lost 6 bases, V lost 2 bases, and 10 bases had no gene match. The germline V gene has CDR1 MNHNS and CDR2 SASEGT. This CDR3 spans 16 amino acids. CDR3 nucleotide sequence: TGTGCCAGCAGTGAAATTGCCGGGAGGGTTGCTGATACGCAGTATTTT. Residues: CASSEIAGRVADTQYF.

This clone was counted a single time. The CDR3 bases are TGTGCCAGCAGTTACGAGCCTTATGGCACAGATACGCAGTATTTT. It codes for CASSYEPYGTDTQYF. The chain uses TRBV6-5 and TRBJ2-3; D is uncertain. Per germline, CDR1 MNHEY and CDR2 SVGAGI. With 2 bases removed from V and 1 base from J, the gap between germline ends came to 10 bases. The CDR3 has 15 residues.

V gene TRBV21-1 combines with J gene TRBJ2-2; the table's D call of TRBD2 was not tested on the DNA. TRBV21-1 is a listed pseudogene. The CDR3 runs to 8 residues. The CDR3 loop reads CASIELFF. Written as DNA, the CDR3 is TGTGCCAGTATAGAGCTGTTTTTT.